These 5 T cell receptor beta chains were sequenced from one sample in a study of blood T cell repertoires in COVID-19. Assay: immunoSEQ multiplex PCR; the TCRdb copy retains only in-frame clones and omits some. The sample includes approximately 90,000 clones, 80% to 85% seen only once; the top ten take approximately 34%. The sequencing input was peripheral blood. Source of these receptors: a woman older than 75 with active or convalescent COVID-19.

This chain joins TRBV5-5 and TRBJ1-2; 8 bases map to TRBD1. The V and J ends lost 0 bases and 2 bases, in that order; junction bases with no gene match: 6. This CDR3 spans 16 amino acids. Looked up from germline, CDR1 is SGHKS and CDR2 is YYEKEE (reference sequence). CDR3 sequence (DNA): TGTGCCAGCAGCTTGGTGTTTGGACAGGGCAACTATGGCTACACCTTC. This sequence encodes CASSLVFGQGNYGYTF.

CDR3 region: CAGGLAGMDTQYF. DNA for the CDR3: TGTGCCGGAGGACTAGCGGGAATGGATACGCAGTATTTT. The chain combines TRBV7-9 with TRBJ2-3; 12 bases agree with TRBD2. There are 13 residues in the CDR3. CDR1 is SEHNR and CDR2 is FQNEAQ in the germline V gene (reference sequence). The V segment lost 11 bases and the J segment 6 bases; nucleotides outside the gene matches: 6.

CDR3 sequence reads: CASSQEVGFTEAFF. Here the CDR3 DNA reads TGCGCCAGCAGCCAAGAAGTCGGTTTTACTGAAGCTTTCTTT. The chain couples TRBV4-3 to TRBJ1-1; no firm D call. V was pared by 0 bases and J by 5 bases, with 10 bases between. Looked up from germline, CDR1 is LGHNA and CDR2 is YSLEER. The CDR3 is 14 residues long.

A single count supports this clone. The V gene is TRBV9, the J gene TRBJ1-1; TRBD1 matches 7 bases. The CDR3 has 14 amino acids. Germline-derived CDR1 and CDR2 are SGDLS and YYNGEE. J was trimmed by 4 bases and V by 3 bases; bases with no gene match: 6. CDR3 bases: TGTGCCAGCAGCGCCACAGGGGCGGTCACTGAAGCTTTCTTT. This gives the protein CASSATGAVTEAFF.

This clone was counted between two and nine times. The chain has TRBV19 and TRBJ2-1; 7 nucleotides align to TRBD1. Trimming removed 5 bases from V and 5 bases from J; junction bases left unmatched: 9. Germline V lookup: CDR1 LNHDA, CDR2 SQIVND (reference sequence). The CDR3 runs 15 residues. CDR3 residues: CASSHTGVGDNEQFF. The CDR3, as DNA: TGTGCCAGTAGTCATACAGGGGTAGGTGACAATGAGCAGTTCTTC.